This T cell receptor beta chain was profiled in a study of blood T cells in healthy people across ages. Study results and caveats: Relative to aged donors, long-lived donors carried more naive CD4+ cells and displayed higher diversity.

This clonotype was counted only a few times. Its antigen remains unidentified. The second PCR ran about 6 to 12 cycles with a sample-barcoded 5' primer and J-beta primers. TCRdb called the 5' RACE reads again in MiXCR, with one record for every CDR3 protein. The data hold about 730,000 distinct CDR3 sequences, with more than 40% observed a single time. V gave up 5 bases and J gave up 5 bases; unmatched junction bases: 4. Germline CDR1 is SGHTA and CDR2 is FQGTGA. There are 14 residues in the CDR3. The V and J genes are TRBV7-3 and TRBJ2-2; 8 bases fit TRBD1. The sample was blood. This TCR was sampled from a woman between 55 and 75 years old in good health. The CDR3 loop reads CASSTGQGTGELFF. In DNA, the CDR3 is TGTGCCAGCAGCACTGGACAGGGTACCGGGGAGCTGTTTTTT.